The entry below describes one T cell receptor beta chain. This entry comes from a study of cytomegalovirus exposure and HLA in healthy donors. CDR3 length equals 17 residues. Germline assignment: CDR1 SGHTA and CDR2 FQGTGA. The J segment lost 0 bases and the V segment lost 3 bases, leaving 10 bases of the junction unmatched. PCR involved 60 Vbeta and 13 Jbeta primers. Clones were read by immunoSEQ multiplex PCR, and TCRdb kept only the in-frame ones, dropping some. The table records fewer than 75,000 clones, roughly 80% of them present only once. This receptor was obtained from a young woman in good health and CMV-seronegative. Material: PBMCs. The rearrangement uses TRBV7-3 and TRBJ2-5, with 7 bases fitting TRBD2. The CDR3 protein is CASSFGPSGAYQETQYF. The CDR3 DNA is TGTGCCAGCAGCTTTGGCCCTAGCGGAGCGTACCAAGAGACCCAGTACTTC.